This entry features one T cell receptor beta chain sequence. J gave up 5 bases and V 3 bases, and 8 bases lay outside the gene matches. The CDR3 is 16 amino acids. The germline CDR1 and CDR2 sequences are SGDLS and YYNGEE. This sample was included in a study of blood T cell repertoires in COVID-19. In the study overall: Researchers got acute and convalescent COVID-19 samples from the United States, Italy and Spain.

The assay was immunoSEQ multiplex PCR, and TCRdb's table has in-frame clones only and misses some. The table lists some 70,000 clones, around 82% of them singletons. The sample taken for sequencing was peripheral blood. The chain combines TRBV9 with TRBJ2-2, with 9 bases matching TRBD1. The receptor comes from a man in his sixties with acute or convalescent COVID-19. The CDR3 region is CASSAGQGKGTGELFF. The CDR3 DNA is TGTGCCAGCAGCGCAGGACAGGGGAAAGGGACCGGGGAGCTGTTTTTT.